This TCR beta chain emerged from a study of blood T cell repertoires in COVID-19. Whole-study context: T cells, B-cell-depleted T cells, or PBMCs supplied cDNA or gDNA.

The V and J ends lost 6 bases and 3 bases, in that order; junction bases with no gene match: 10. Germline values: CDR1 SQVTM, CDR2 ANQGSEA. This CDR3 contains 14 residues. Here immunoSEQ multiplex PCR was the method, and the copy in TCRdb shows in-frame clones only, minus some. The sample has roughly 380,000 clones; roughly 90% are singletons. V and J are TRBV29-1 and TRBJ2-7; 8 bases are shared with TRBD1. Source material: PBMCs or T cells enriched from blood (not recorded which). This TCR was sampled from a woman in her thirties who had recovered from COVID-19. The CDR3 DNA is TGCAGCGTCCAATGGGGGACAGGAAACTACGAGCAGTACTTC. It yields the protein CSVQWGTGNYEQYF.